This T cell receptor (beta chain) was observed in a study of cytomegalovirus exposure and HLA in healthy donors. The study's findings and limits: More clonal expansion characterized HLA-associated TCR beta chains than equally common others in a later analysis.

Though nominally healthy at sampling, donors likely had unrecorded immune exposures. Points on this clone: Its specificity is unknown. Other DNA sequences in the same sample also yield this CDR3.

Amplification used 60 Vbeta primers and 13 Jbeta primers. Using immunoSEQ multiplex PCR, the repertoire was profiled, and TCRdb retains in-frame clones only, with some absent. The repertoire includes over 150,000 clones, 70% to 80% of them detected once, and around 2.3% sits in the top ten. Between the trimmed V and J ends, which lost 4 bases and 2 bases, there was a span of 6 bases. Germline assignment: CDR1 SNHLY and CDR2 FYNNEI. The CDR3 covers 12 residues. The clonotype originates from a man younger than 45 in good health and CMV-seronegative. This chain links TRBV2 with TRBJ2-7; D gene unclear. The source material was PBMCs. The CDR3 protein is CASSGGPYEQYF. The CDR3 DNA reads as TGTGCCAGCAGTGGAGGCCCCTACGAGCAGTACTTC.